This T cell receptor beta chain appears in the sequencing data of a study of T cells in Graves' hyperthyroidism and ophthalmopathy. Study results and caveats: Most clonotypes expanded in the thyroid (above 0.001) were also present in blood.

TCR beta CDR3 sequences were amplified from RNA transcripts. A set of HTBI primers served as the primers for a first-round RT-PCR of the TCR CDR3. One entry per CDR3 protein, called by TCRdb with MiXCR from the multiplex PCR reads. The table includes hundreds of thousands of distinct CDR3 sequences, roughly 15% detected once. Patients counted as stable if ophthalmopathy did not develop within 18 months. These patients, aged 18 to 65, had recently diagnosed hyperthyroidism lasting under 2 months. Patients were excluded because of uncontrolled infection, other autoimmune disease, pregnancy or lactation. V shed 1 base and J 3 bases; nucleotides not matched to a gene: 3. CDR3 length equals 13 residues. Per the germline V gene, CDR1 is GTSNPN and CDR2 is SVGIG (reference sequence). To note about this clonotype: Its antigen remains unidentified.

This sequence originates from a woman under 40 with Graves' hyperthyroidism. Input material: blood. The rearrangement joins TRBV30 to TRBJ2-7; 7 bases are a match to TRBD2. CDR3 region: CAWSELAVYEQYF. The CDR3 coding sequence is TGTGCCTGGAGTGAGCTAGCGGTCTACGAGCAGTACTTC. The whole variable domain, remainder taken from reference TRBV30 and TRBJ2-7, is SQTIHQWPATLVQPVGSPLSLECTVEGTSNPNLYWYRQAAGRGLQLLFYSVGIGQISSEVPQNLSASRPQDRQFILSSKKLLLSDSGFYLCAWSELAVYEQYFGPGTRLTVT.